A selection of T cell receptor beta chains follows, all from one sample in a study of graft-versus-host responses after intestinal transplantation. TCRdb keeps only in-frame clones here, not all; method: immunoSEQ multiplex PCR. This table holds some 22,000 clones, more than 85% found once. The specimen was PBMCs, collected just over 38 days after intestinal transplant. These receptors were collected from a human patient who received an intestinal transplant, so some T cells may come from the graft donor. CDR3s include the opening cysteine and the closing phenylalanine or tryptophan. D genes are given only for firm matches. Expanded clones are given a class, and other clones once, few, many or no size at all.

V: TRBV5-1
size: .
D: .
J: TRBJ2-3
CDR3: CASSLVVFGASTDTQYF
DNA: TGCGCCAGCAGCTTGGTAGTTTTTGGCGCCAGCACAGATACGCAGTATTTT

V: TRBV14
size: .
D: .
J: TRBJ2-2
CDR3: CASSQDLRGLSNTGELFF
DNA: TGTGCCAGCAGCCAAGATCTAAGGGGACTGTCGAACACCGGGGAGCTGTTTTTT

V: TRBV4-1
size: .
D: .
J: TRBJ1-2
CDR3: CASRADNYGYTF
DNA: TGCGCCAGCCGGGCCGATAACTATGGCTACACCTTC

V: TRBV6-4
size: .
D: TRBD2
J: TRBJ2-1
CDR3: CASSTQPGGNEQFF
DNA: TGTGCCAGCAGTACCCAGCCGGGGGGCAATGAGCAGTTCTTC

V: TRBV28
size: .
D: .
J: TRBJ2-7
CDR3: CASSPGNYEQYF
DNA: TGTGCCAGCAGTCCCGGAAACTACGAGCAGTACTTC

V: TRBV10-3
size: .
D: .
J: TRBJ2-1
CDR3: CAVDGGRYNEQFF
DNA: TGTGCCGTCGATGGCGGTCGCTACAATGAGCAGTTCTTC

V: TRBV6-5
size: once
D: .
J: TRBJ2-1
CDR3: CASSYSSDSYNEQFF
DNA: TGTGCCAGCAGTTACTCTAGTGACTCCTACAATGAGCAGTTCTTC

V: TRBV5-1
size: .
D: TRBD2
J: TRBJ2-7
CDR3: CASRSGLAGGPLSYEQYF
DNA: TGCGCCAGCAGATCGGGACTAGCGGGAGGGCCCCTATCCTACGAGCAGTACTTC

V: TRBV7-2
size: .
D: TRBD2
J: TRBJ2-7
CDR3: CASSTLSGSSYEQYF
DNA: TGTGCCAGCAGCACCCTGAGCGGGAGCTCCTACGAGCAGTACTTC

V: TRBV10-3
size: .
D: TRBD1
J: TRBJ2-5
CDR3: CAIRRTGLFETQYF
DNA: TGTGCCATCAGGAGGACAGGGTTGTTTGAGACCCAGTACTTC

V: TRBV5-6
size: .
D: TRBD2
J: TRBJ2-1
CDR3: CASSLEGLAGSNEQFF
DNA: TGTGCCAGCAGCTTGGAGGGACTAGCGGGAAGCAATGAGCAGTTCTTC

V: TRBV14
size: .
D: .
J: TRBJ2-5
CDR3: CASRPKGTFTETQYF
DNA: TGTGCCAGCAGGCCGAAGGGTACGTTTACCGAGACCCAGTACTTC

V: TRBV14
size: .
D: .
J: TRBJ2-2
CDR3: CASSLRTYTGELFF
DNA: TGTGCCAGCAGCCTGCGGACCTACACCGGGGAGCTGTTTTTT

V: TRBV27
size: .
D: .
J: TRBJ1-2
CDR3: CASRGGVNDYGYTF
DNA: TGTGCCAGCAGGGGGGGGGTAAATGACTATGGCTACACCTTC

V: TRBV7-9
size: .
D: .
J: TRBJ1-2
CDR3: CASSVVGQGGNGYTF
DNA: TGTGCCAGCAGCGTAGTCGGGCAGGGAGGCAATGGCTACACCTTC

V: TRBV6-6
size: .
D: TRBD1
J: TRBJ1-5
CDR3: CASSPTGGNQPQHF
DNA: TGTGCCAGCAGCCCAACAGGGGGTAATCAGCCCCAGCATTTT

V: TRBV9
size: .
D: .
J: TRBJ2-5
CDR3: CASSRSGTQETQYF
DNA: TGTGCCAGCAGTCGGTCCGGGACCCAAGAGACCCAGTACTTC

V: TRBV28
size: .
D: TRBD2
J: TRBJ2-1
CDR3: CASSLFAGAYNEQFF
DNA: TGTGCCAGCAGTTTGTTTGCGGGAGCGTACAATGAGCAGTTCTTC

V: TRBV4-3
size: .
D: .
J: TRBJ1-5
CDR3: CASSQGEGWNQPQHF
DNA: TGCGCCAGCAGCCAAGGGGAGGGATGGAATCAGCCCCAGCATTTT

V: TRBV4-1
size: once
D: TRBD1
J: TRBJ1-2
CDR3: CASSQERGQGSLYSRGYTF
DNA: TGCGCCAGCAGCCAAGAACGGGGACAGGGTAGTCTTTATTCGCGAGGCTACACCTTC

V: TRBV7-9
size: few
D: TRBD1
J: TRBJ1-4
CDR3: CASSRTGGKLFF
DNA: TGTGCCAGCAGCCGGACAGGGGGAAAACTGTTTTTT

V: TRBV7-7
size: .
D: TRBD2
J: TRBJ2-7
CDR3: CASSREGTYEQYF
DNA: TGTGCTAGCAGCAGGGAGGGGACCTACGAGCAGTACTTC

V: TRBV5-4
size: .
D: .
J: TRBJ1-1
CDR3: CASSLRREGGRLEAFF
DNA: TGTGCCAGCAGCTTGAGGCGGGAGGGGGGTAGGTTGGAAGCTTTCTTT

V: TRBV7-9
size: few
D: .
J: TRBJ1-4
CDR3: CASSSTGGEKLFF
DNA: TGTGCCAGCAGCTCTACCGGGGGGGAAAAACTGTTTTTT

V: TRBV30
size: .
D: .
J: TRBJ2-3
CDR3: CAGGTALSTDTQYF
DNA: TGTGCCGGAGGGACAGCCCTTAGCACAGATACGCAGTATTTT

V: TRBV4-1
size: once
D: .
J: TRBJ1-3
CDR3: CASTTAQGRNTIYF
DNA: TGCGCCAGCACCACCGCCCAGGGAAGAAACACCATATATTTT

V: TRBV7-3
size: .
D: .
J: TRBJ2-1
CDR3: CASSLTSKRYNEQFF
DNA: TGTGCCAGCAGCTTAACATCTAAACGCTACAATGAGCAGTTCTTC

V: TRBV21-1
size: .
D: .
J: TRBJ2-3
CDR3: CASRTRRLAGAKDTQYF
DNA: TGTGCCAGCAGAACGAGAAGACTAGCGGGAGCGAAAGATACGCAGTATTTT

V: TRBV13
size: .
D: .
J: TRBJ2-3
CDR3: CASSLRLDLDTDTQYF
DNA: TGTGCCAGCAGCTTAAGGTTAGACCTCGACACAGATACGCAGTATTTT

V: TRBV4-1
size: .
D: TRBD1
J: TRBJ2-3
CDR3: CASSHGTQGATDTQYF
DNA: TGCGCCAGCAGCCACGGAACACAGGGGGCGACAGATACGCAGTATTTT

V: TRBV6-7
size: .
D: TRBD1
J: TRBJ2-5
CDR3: CASTDLDRDQETQYF
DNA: TGTGCCAGCACCGATCTGGACAGGGACCAAGAGACCCAGTACTTC

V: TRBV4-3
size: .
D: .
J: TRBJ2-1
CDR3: CASSQDVRAGNEQFF
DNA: TGCGCCAGCAGCCAAGATGTCAGGGCGGGCAATGAGCAGTTCTTC

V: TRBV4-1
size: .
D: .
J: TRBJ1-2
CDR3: CASSKRGDYGYTF
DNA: TGCGCCAGCAGCAAGAGGGGGGACTATGGCTACACCTTC

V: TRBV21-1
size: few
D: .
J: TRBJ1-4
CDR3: CASSSYRSTNEKLFF
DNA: TGTGCCAGCAGCTCCTACAGGTCTACTAATGAAAAACTGTTTTTT

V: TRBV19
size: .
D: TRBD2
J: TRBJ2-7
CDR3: CASSTGTSGRCRDSYEQYF
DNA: TGTGCCAGTAGTACGGGGACTAGCGGGAGATGTCGGGATTCCTACGAGCAGTACTTC

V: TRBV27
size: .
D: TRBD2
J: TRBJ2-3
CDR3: CASSLTSGNTDTQYF
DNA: TGTGCCAGCAGTCTGACTAGCGGGAACACAGATACGCAGTATTTT

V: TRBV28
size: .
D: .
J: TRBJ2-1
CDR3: CASSFLRGSYNEQFF
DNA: TGTGCCAGCAGTTTCTTGCGGGGTTCCTACAATGAGCAGTTCTTC

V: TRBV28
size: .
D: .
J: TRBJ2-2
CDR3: CASSLWGAGGELFF
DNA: TGTGCCAGCAGTTTATGGGGGGCTGGCGGGGAGCTGTTTTTT

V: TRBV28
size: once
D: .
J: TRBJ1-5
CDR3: CASRLYWGIRQPQHF
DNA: TGTGCCAGCAGACTATATTGGGGGATTAGACAGCCCCAGCATTTT

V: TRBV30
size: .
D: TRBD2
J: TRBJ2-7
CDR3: CAWTSGGVLGEQYF
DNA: TGTGCCTGGACCTCGGGAGGGGTTCTGGGCGAGCAGTACTTC

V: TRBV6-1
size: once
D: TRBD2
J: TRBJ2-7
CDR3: CASRTGTSVSYEQYF
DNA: TGTGCCAGCAGGACCGGGACTAGTGTCTCCTACGAGCAGTACTTC

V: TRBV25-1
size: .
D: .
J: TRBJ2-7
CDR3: CASSKSFDSRDPYEQYF
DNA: TGTGCCAGCAGTAAATCTTTCGACTCTAGGGACCCCTACGAGCAGTACTTC

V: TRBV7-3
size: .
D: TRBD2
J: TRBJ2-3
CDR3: CASSLAGGIDTQYF
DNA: TGTGCCAGCAGCTTAGCGGGAGGGATAGATACGCAGTATTTT

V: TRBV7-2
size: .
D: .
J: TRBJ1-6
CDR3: CASSLDAGVNNSPLHF
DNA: TGTGCCAGCAGCTTAGATGCAGGGGTGAATAATTCACCCCTCCACTTT

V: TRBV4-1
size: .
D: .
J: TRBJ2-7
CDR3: CASSQALAGVSYEQYF
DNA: TGCGCCAGCAGCCAAGCGTTAGCAGGGGTTTCCTACGAGCAGTACTTC

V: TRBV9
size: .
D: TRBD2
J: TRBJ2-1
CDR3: CASSVVPERLAGQFF
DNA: TGTGCCAGCAGCGTAGTACCCGAACGACTAGCGGGGCAGTTCTTC

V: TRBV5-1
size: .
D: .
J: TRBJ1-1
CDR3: CASSLGDLRGWNTEAFF
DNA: TGCGCCAGCAGCTTGGGGGATCTCAGGGGATGGAACACTGAAGCTTTCTTT

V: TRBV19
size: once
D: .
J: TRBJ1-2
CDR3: CASSTQRTVLSYGYTF
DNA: TGTGCCAGTAGTACCCAGAGGACAGTTCTTAGCTATGGCTACACCTTC

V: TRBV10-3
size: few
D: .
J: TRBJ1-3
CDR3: CAIKSKSSGNTIYF
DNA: TGTGCCATCAAGTCCAAGAGCTCTGGAAACACCATATATTTT

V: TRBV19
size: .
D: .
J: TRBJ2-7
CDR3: CASSNAVDEQYF
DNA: TGTGCCAGCAGTAATGCCGTCGACGAGCAGTACTTC

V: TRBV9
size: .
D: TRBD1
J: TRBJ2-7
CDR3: CASSVGDSTYEQYF
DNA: TGTGCCAGCAGCGTTGGGGACAGCACCTACGAGCAGTACTTC

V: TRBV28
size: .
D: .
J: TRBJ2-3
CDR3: CASSFTVSDTQYF
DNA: TGTGCCAGCAGTTTTACAGTTTCAGATACGCAGTATTTT

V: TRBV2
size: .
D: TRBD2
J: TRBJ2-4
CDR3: CASSGLAGWAKNIQYF
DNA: TGTGCCAGCAGTGGACTAGCGGGATGGGCCAAAAACATTCAGTACTTC

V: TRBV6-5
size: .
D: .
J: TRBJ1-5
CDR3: CASSYTNQPQHF
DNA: TGTGCCAGCAGTTACACCAATCAGCCCCAGCATTTT

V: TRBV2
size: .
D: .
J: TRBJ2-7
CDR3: CASSESTHTSYEQYF
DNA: TGTGCCAGCAGTGAATCCACACATACCTCCTACGAGCAGTACTTC